A single sample is the source of the 17 T cell receptor beta chains below, sequenced in a study of T cell repertoires in cytomegalovirus infection. MiXCR, applied by TCRdb to the reads, yields one record per CDR3 protein. The table records a few hundred thousand distinct CDR3 sequences, about a sixth of them present only once. The sequenced sample consisted of CD8+ T cells from PBMCs. The source of these receptors is a human donor in good health (CMV status not recorded). Some clones in this sample may be carry-over from other donors' samples.

The rearrangement links TRBV6-5 to TRBJ1-2; D unclear. This CDR3 spans 13 amino acids. V was pared by 2 bases and J by 4 bases, with 8 bases between. Germline values: CDR1 MNHEY, CDR2 SVGAGI. This CDR3 is CASSYGSSYGYTF. CDR3 nucleotide sequence: TGTGCCAGCAGTTACGGCTCGAGCTATGGCTACACCTTC.

This clonotype was seen a handful of times. V and J are TRBV19 and TRBJ2-7; D is uncertain. The V end was cut by 2 bases, the J end by 5 bases, with 16 bases between. Germline V lookup: CDR1 LNHDA, CDR2 SQIVND (reference sequence). The CDR3 totals 15 residues. Here the CDR3 reads CASSISLASRHEQYF. The CDR3 DNA reads TGTGCCAGTAGTATATCCCTGGCCTCGCGCCACGAGCAGTACTTC. Looking up the rest from reference TRBV19 and TRBJ2-7 gives the full variable domain: DGGITQSPKYLFRKEGQNVTLSCEQNLNHDAMYWYRQDPGQGLRLIYYSQIVNDFQKGDIAEGYSVSREKKESFPLTVTSAQKNPTAFYLCASSISLASRHEQYFGPGTRLTVT.

Many counts were recorded for this clonotype. CDR3 residues: CASSLSGNRGRTGELFF. The CDR3 coding sequence is TGTGCCAGCAGTTTATCTGGAAACAGGGGGCGCACCGGGGAGCTGTTTTTT. The rearrangement links TRBV27 to TRBJ2-2, with 9 bases lining up with TRBD1. CDR3 size: 17 residues. V shed 0 bases and J 4 bases; nucleotides not matched to a gene: 6. CDR1 MNHEY and CDR2 SMNVEV come from the germline V gene (reference sequence).

The rearrangement joins TRBV29-1 to TRBJ2-1; 9 bases are shared with TRBD2. CDR1 is SQVTM and CDR2 is ANQGSEA in the germline V gene. Losses at the gene ends were 2 bases for V and 14 bases for J; bases not matched to a gene: 10. The CDR3 totals 13 residues. CDR3 amino acids: CSVEPSRAGGEFF. DNA of the CDR3: TGCAGCGTTGAACCCTCGAGGGCGGGAGGGGAGTTCTTC.

CDR3 nucleotide sequence: TGCAGCGTTCCGGGACTCCTGATAGGGACCCAGTACTTC. It encodes CSVPGLLIGTQYF. This chain uses TRBV29-1 with TRBJ2-5, with D possibly being TRBD2 (6 bases). The CDR3 is 13 residues long. Germline CDR1 reads SQVTM; CDR2 reads ANQGSEA. V lost 5 bases to trimming and J lost 7 bases, with 17 bases between them.

V is TRBV27 and J is TRBJ2-5, with D possibly matching TRBD1 (6 bases). From germline, CDR1 is MNHEY and CDR2 SMNVEV (reference sequence). The V end was cut by 5 bases, the J end by 2 bases, with 21 bases between. The CDR3 loop spans 17 amino acids. The CDR3 loop is CASSPYARTVDQETQYF. As DNA, the CDR3 is TGTGCCAGCAGTCCATATGCCCGGACAGTCGATCAAGAGACCCAGTACTTC.

This clonotype has a handful of counts. For the CDR3, the DNA is TGTGCCAGCACCCCCACTCTAGCGGGGCTTACGGGGACCCAGTACTTC. Amino acid sequence: CASTPTLAGLTGTQYF. This rearrangement joins TRBV7-9 to TRBJ2-5; TRBD2 matches 9 bases. This CDR3 has 16 amino acids. V shed 7 bases, J shed 7 bases, and the junction held 16 bases outside the gene matches. The germline CDR1 and CDR2 sequences are SEHNR and FQNEAQ (reference sequence).

This clonotype has a handful of counts. The chain carries TRBV14 and TRBJ1-2; D possibly corresponds to TRBD1 (6 bases). The CDR3 covers 14 residues. Germline loops: CDR1 SGHDN, CDR2 FVKESK. V gave up 5 bases and J gave up 5 bases, with 15 bases separating them. CDR3: CASSADSSGYGYTF. The CDR3 DNA sequence: TGTGCCAGCAGCGCGGACAGTTCAGGATATGGCTACACCTTC.

There are many counts of this clonotype. The chain carries TRBV7-2 and TRBJ1-6; maybe TRBD1 (5 bases). V was pared by 3 bases and J by 11 bases, with 14 bases between. Per germline, CDR1 SGHTA and CDR2 FQGNSA. CDR3 length equals 14 residues. Written as DNA, the CDR3 is TGTGCCAGCAGCTTCTCGGACACGGCTACACCCCTCCACTTT. Amino acids: CASSFSDTATPLHF.

This clonotype was detected only once. This chain uses TRBV20-1 with TRBJ2-3; D unresolved. The V end lost 6 bases, the J end lost 1 base, and 14 bases lay between the germline ends. Germline V gives CDR1 DFQATT, CDR2 SNEGSKA (reference sequence). This CDR3 contains 14 residues. The CDR3 spells CSATVIGGTDTQYF. The CDR3 region has the DNA TGCAGTGCCACTGTGATAGGAGGCACAGATACGCAGTATTTT.

This clonotype appeared a few times. The V gene is TRBV12-3 or TRBV12-4, the J gene TRBJ1-5; no reliable D call. V shed 0 bases and J shed 9 bases, with 6 bases lying between them. The CDR3 spans 12 residues. CDR3 region: CASSLAGSPQHF. The DNA of the CDR3 is TGTGCCAGCAGTTTAGCGGGTTCGCCCCAGCATTTT.

In this sample, this clonotype turned up a few times. This chain links TRBV5-5 with TRBJ2-2, with 7 positions matching TRBD2. V lost 4 bases to trimming and J lost 4 bases; unmatched junction nucleotides: 7. CDR1 is SGHKS and CDR2 is YYEKEE in the germline V gene (reference sequence). The CDR3 has 15 residues. The CDR3 DNA follows: TGTGCCAGCAGCCCCGCGGGGGAGGGCACCGGGGAGCTGTTTTTT. Its translation is CASSPAGEGTGELFF.

This clonotype came up a few times. The chain links TRBV4-2 to TRBJ1-1; TRBD1 aligns across 11 bases. The CDR3 runs to 16 residues. The germline V gene has CDR1 LGHNA and CDR2 YNFKEQ. V was pared by 1 base and J by 3 bases, with 4 bases of the junction left unmatched. This CDR3 is CASSQGDRGFDTEAFF. The CDR3, as DNA: TGTGCCAGCAGCCAAGGGGACAGGGGGTTTGACACTGAAGCTTTCTTT.

V usage is TRBV28 and J usage is TRBJ2-7; perhaps TRBD1 as D (5 bases). V was clipped by 7 bases and J by 5 bases, with 12 bases between them. Germline-derived CDR1 and CDR2 are MDHEN and SYDVKM. The CDR3 contains 12 residues. This CDR3 is CASTWGFDEQYF. The CDR3 bases are TGTGCCAGCACCTGGGGCTTTGACGAGCAGTACTTC.

The table lists this clonotype with many counts. The rearrangement links TRBV6-1 to TRBJ1-1, with D perhaps TRBD1 (5 bases). CDR1 and CDR2 from the germline V gene are MNHNS and SASEGT. The CDR3 runs 15 residues. Trimming removed 4 bases at V and 0 bases at J, with 12 bases between. Here the CDR3 reads CASSARQRLNTEAFF. CDR3 sequence (DNA): TGTGCCAGCAGTGCCCGACAGAGGCTGAACACTGAAGCTTTCTTT.

V usage is TRBV18 and J usage is TRBJ1-6; maybe TRBD1 (6 bases). Trimming took 3 bases from V and 0 from J, leaving 9 bases between them. CDR3 length: 16 amino acids. Germline CDR1 is KGHSH and CDR2 is LQKENI. For the CDR3, the DNA is TGTGCCAGCTCACCCGGGGGCAGCTCCTATAATTCACCCCTCCACTTT. Translated, it gives CASSPGGSSYNSPLHF. Full variable domain (missing parts from reference TRBV18 and TRBJ1-6): NAGVMQNPRHLVRRRGQEARLRCSPMKGHSHVYWYRQLPEEGLKFMVYLQKENIIDESGMPKERFSAEFPKEGPSILRIQQVVRGDSAAYFCASSPGGSSYNSPLHFGNGTRLTVT.

The V and J genes are TRBV29-1 and TRBJ2-1; D may be TRBD2 (6 bases). Trimming cost V 7 bases and J 7 bases, with 14 bases left between them. The CDR3 is 12 amino acids. Per germline, CDR1 SQVTM and CDR2 ANQGSEA. The CDR3 loop is CSASWGVNEQFF. Written as DNA, the CDR3 is TGCAGCGCTTCTTGGGGGGTAAATGAGCAGTTCTTC.